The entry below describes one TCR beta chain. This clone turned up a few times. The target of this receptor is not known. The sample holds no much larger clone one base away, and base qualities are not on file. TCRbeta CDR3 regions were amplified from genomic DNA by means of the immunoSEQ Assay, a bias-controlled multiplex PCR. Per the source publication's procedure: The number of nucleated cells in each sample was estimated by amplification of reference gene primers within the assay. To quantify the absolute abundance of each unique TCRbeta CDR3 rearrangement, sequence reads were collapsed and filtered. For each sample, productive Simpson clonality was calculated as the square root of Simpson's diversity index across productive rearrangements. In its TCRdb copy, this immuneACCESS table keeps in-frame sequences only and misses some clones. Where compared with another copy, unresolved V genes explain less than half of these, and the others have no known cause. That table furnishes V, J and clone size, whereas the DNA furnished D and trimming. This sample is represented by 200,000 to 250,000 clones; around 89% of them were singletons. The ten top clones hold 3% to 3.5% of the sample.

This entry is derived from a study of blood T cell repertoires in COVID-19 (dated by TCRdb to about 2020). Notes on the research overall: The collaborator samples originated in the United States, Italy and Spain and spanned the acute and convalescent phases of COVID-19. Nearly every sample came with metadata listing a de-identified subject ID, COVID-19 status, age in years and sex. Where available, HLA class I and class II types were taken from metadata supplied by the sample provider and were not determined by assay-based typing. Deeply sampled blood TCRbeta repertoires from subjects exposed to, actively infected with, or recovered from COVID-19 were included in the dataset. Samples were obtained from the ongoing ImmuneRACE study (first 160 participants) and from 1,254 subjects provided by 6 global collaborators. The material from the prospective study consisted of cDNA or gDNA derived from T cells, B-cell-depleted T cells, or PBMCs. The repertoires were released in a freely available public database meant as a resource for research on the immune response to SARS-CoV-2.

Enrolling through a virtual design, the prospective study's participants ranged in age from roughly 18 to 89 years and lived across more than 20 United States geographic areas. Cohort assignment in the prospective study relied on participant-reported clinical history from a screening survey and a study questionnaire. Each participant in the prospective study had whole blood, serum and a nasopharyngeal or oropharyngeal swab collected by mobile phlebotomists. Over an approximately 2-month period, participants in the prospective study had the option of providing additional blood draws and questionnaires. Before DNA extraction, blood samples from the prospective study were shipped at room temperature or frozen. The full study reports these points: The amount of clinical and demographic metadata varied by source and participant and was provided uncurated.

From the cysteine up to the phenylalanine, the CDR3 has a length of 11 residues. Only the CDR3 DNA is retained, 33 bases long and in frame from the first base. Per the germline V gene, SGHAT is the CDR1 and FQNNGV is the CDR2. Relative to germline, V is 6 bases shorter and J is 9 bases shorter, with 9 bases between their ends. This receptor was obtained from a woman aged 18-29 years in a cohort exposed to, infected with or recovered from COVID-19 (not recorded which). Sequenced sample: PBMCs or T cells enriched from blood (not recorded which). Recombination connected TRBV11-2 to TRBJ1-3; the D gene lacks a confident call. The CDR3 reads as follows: CASRAESTIYF. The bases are TGTGCCAGCAGGGCCGAAAGCACCATATATTTT.